This record looks at one T cell receptor beta chain sequence and its context. Its antigen has not been determined. No base qualities exist here, and no much larger clone lies one base off it. This sample is part of a study of shared clonotypes between healthy human individuals (TCRdb year 2020). A note on the overall study: Two women and a few men aged 18 to 49 years were included in the cohort. Per donor, leukapheresis produced somewhere between about 0.8 and 9 billion PBMCs. To estimate repertoire size and how much clonotype sharing occurs between individuals, the study deeply sequenced the blood TCR repertoires of roughly 5 healthy adults. For each donor, CD4 naive and CD4 memory were each given three plates, CD8 naive was given two plates, and CD8 memory was given one plate. To increase sequencing depth and limit assay-specific biases, different laboratories used diverse techniques to prepare libraries and sequence TCR repertoires.

Points the paper makes about the study in general: Clonotypes shared by all four sorted-subset donors showed higher generation probabilities than non-shared clonotypes. Because the study included a small number of donors, the genetic and exposure-history diversity represented was limited. Sampling was limited to blood, and TCR repertoires in tissue likely differ from TCR repertoires in blood. Even with the large sequencing depth, rarefaction of the sorted-subset datasets indicated that sequencing was incomplete. Pairwise subsampling indicated that sequencing depth was expected to affect the degree of clonotype sharing among donors. Across a handful of donors, approximately 5% of naive CD4, approximately 3.6% of naive CD8, around 2.5% of memory CD4, and under 0.45% of memory CD8 clonotypes were shared. Larger estimated clonotype richness was generally found for naive subsets than for memory subsets.

Here V drops 7 bases and J drops 8 bases, and the junction holds 9 bases not matched to any gene. The CDR3 numbers 13 residues from cysteine through phenylalanine. Just the 39-base CDR3 DNA is kept, in frame starting at base 1. Looking up the germline V gene (reference sequence) yields CDR1 SEHNR and CDR2 FQNEAQ. Using the deep immunoSEQ assay, multiplex PCR amplified TCR CDR3 regions from genomic DNA. Extracted genomic DNA from each cell subset was spread evenly across all wells of several immunoSEQ 96-well plates, with each plate serving as a replicate. For sorted subsets, each replicate PCR was loaded with about 0.2 ug genomic DNA, equivalent to roughly 30,000 T cell genomes. The purified libraries were quantified using a Qubit 3.0 fluorometer, sized with a Bioanalyzer 2100, and then quantified again using the KAPA Library Quantification kit. Every immunoSEQ 96-well plate was sequenced on a separate single-read 150-cycle Illumina NextSeq 550 flow cell. As for the original processing: Because the immunoSEQ output included only junctional sequences and no quality scores, the filtering could not be the same as the filtering used for full-length reads. To assign V/J genes and CDR3, sequences were annotated against IMGT germline references using PyIR, a Python wrapper for IgBLAST v1.9. Reads were removed for weak V/J assignments (E-value above 1e-6), missing CDR3, stop codons, out-of-frame junctions, or ambiguous translated residues. V3J clonotypes were defined as sequences sharing an identical inferred V gene, J gene, and CDR3 amino acid sequence. Percentage overlap between repertoires was computed as shared unique clonotypes divided by the size of the smaller repertoire. Three approaches were used to assess repertoire richness: RTK rarefaction, the Chao1 estimator, and Recon v2.1 estimates of unobserved clonotypes. Generation probabilities for all TCRbeta clonotypes obtained by the gDNA method from several donors were computed using OLGA. Sourced from immuneACCESS, this table was stored by TCRdb with only in-frame sequences that have V and J called. A share of the clones is absent; for the studies checked, an unresolved V gene accounts for under half, and the remainder has no known explanation. V and J calls and clone size come straight from that table; D and trimming were deduced from the DNA. The sample table holds roughly 890,000 clones, of which around 93% were seen once. Of the sample, nearly 25% falls within the top ten clones.

CD8 naive samples were CD45RO-negative cells positively selected for CCR7, giving a CD45RA+CCR7+ population that excluded TemRA cells. The donors were healthy, HIV-negative adults with no recently reported acute infections or vaccinations. All donors were Caucasian adults living in Nashville, Tennessee, USA. Blood was obtained by leukapheresis, after which PBMCs were separated by Ficoll-Histopaque density gradient centrifugation and cryopreserved in liquid nitrogen vapor phase. Analytical flow cytometry was used to check the purity and quantity of every magnetically sorted T cell population. Genomic DNA was isolated from each sorted fraction and quantified by UV absorbance on a Nanodrop 2000c.

Source material: naive CD8+ T cells sorted from blood. What the cell subset or site label conveys for this sample: CD45RA+CCR7+. The receptor's source is a man younger than 40 in good health. Recombination linked TRBV7-9 to TRBJ1-2; 8 junctional bases match TRBD1. Here is the DNA: TGTGCCAGCACCTTTGGACAGGGTAAAGGCTACACCTTC. Translation gives CASTFGQGKGYTF. Here the CDR3 is joined to the reference TRBV7-9 and TRBJ1-2 genes, and the full variable domain is: DTGVSQNPRHKITKRGQNVTFRCDPISEHNRLYWYRQTLGQGPEFLTYFQNEAQLEKSRLLSDRFSAERPKGSFSTLEIQRTEQGDSAMYLCASTFGQGKGYTFGSGTRLTVV.